Listed below are T cell receptor beta chains from one sample, sequenced in a study of beta chain features in type 1 diabetes. The table came from immunoSEQ multiplex PCR; TCRdb's copy has only in-frame clones and leaves some out. In the table there are around 150,000 clones, around 7% of which are singletons. Sequenced sample: central memory CD4+ T cells from blood. Receptor source: a woman in her twenties or thirties in good health. The CDR3 runs from the conserved cysteine through the conserved F or W.

J: TRBJ2-3; V: TRBV28; CDR3: CASSFRGVARNTQYF
J: TRBJ2-5; V: TRBV14; CDR3: CASSQDLRVQETQYF
J: TRBJ2-4; V: TRBV2; CDR3: CASSEVRIQYF
J: TRBJ2-2; V: TRBV9; CDR3: CASSVEGANTGELFF
J: TRBJ1-3; V: TRBV6-6; CDR3: CASTPGKQAGNTIYF
J: TRBJ2-1; V: TRBV5-1; CDR3: CASSEGTSNEQFF
J: TRBJ2-7; V: TRBV28; CDR3: CASSSRRGLAGSEQYF
J: TRBJ1-1; V: TRBV28; CDR3: CASIRANTEAFF
J: TRBJ2-1; V: TRBV25-1; CDR3: CASRQGNVAEQFF
J: TRBJ2-6; V: TRBV19; CDR3: CASREGAAGANVLTF
J: TRBJ2-7; V: TRBV5-4; CDR3: CASSRSGRESYEQYF
J: TRBJ2-3; V: TRBV28; CDR3: CASSTQTPPDTQYF
J: TRBJ2-7; V: TRBV19; CDR3: CASRRSSGYEQYF
J: TRBJ2-1; V: TRBV9; CDR3: CASSVETSGRGQFF
J: TRBJ1-3; V: TRBV7-9; CDR3: CASSDGTGGNTIYF
J: TRBJ2-5; V: TRBV30; CDR3: CAWSVGGSATETQYF
J: TRBJ1-2; V: TRBV28; CDR3: CASSLPTGFGGYTF
J: TRBJ1-5; V: TRBV7-2; CDR3: CASSLGQTNQPQHF
J: TRBJ2-3; V: TRBV2; CDR3: CASSTGLAGEVDTQYF
J: TRBJ1-1; V: TRBV28; CDR3: CASRKTRNTEAFF
J: TRBJ1-1; V: TRBV2; CDR3: CASSMDTSEAFF
J: TRBJ2-1; V: TRBV19; CDR3: CASAPFSGRGNEQFF
J: TRBJ2-6; V: TRBV28; CDR3: CASRSSGTGVRGANVLTF
J: TRBJ2-7; V: TRBV5-6; CDR3: CASSLRIAGWLYEQYF
J: TRBJ2-7; V: TRBV20-1; CDR3: CSANRQYEQYF
J: TRBJ2-1; V: TRBV9; CDR3: CASSVDVGGFNEQFF
J: TRBJ1-5; V: TRBV18; CDR3: CASSQGQDSNQPQHF
J: TRBJ1-5; V: TRBV21-1; CDR3: CASSHKSGPINQPQHF
J: TRBJ2-7; V: TRBV28; CDR3: CASRAGTGKREQYF
J: TRBJ1-5; V: TRBV28; CDR3: CASSSKGGANQPQHF
J: TRBJ1-2; V: TRBV7-9; CDR3: CASSKEEGRGYTF
J: TRBJ2-1; V: TRBV6-1; CDR3: CASREFDPRGYNEQFF
J: TRBJ2-1; V: TRBV18; CDR3: CASSLANEQFF
J: TRBJ2-7; V: TRBV29-1; CDR3: CSVGTSGMSYEQYF
J: TRBJ2-2; V: TRBV27; CDR3: CAGADPNTGELFF
J: TRBJ2-2; V: TRBV6-5; CDR3: CASQLRDRGAGELFF
J: TRBJ2-7; V: TRBV27; CDR3: CASSLISGREYF
J: TRBJ1-3; V: TRBV6-5; CDR3: CASGDRVGNTIYF
J: TRBJ2-5; V: TRBV5-1; CDR3: CASSPRGMAQYF
J: TRBJ2-7; V: TRBV21-1; CDR3: CASSKGGGLSPYEQYF
J: TRBJ2-1; V: TRBV4-3; CDR3: CASSQTKGPTSGYNEQFF
J: TRBJ2-5; V: TRBV28; CDR3: CASSSGLAGVRTQYF
J: TRBJ1-1; V: TRBV28; CDR3: CASRLGASNTEAFF